The clone carrying this T cell receptor (beta chain) has at least ten counts. The data were obtained in a study of early T cells in non-severe SARS-CoV-2 infection. Germline values: CDR1 DFQATT, CDR2 SNEGSKA (reference sequence). With V trimmed by 5 bases and J by 0 bases, 6 bases remained unmatched. The CDR3 runs 15 residues. TCRdb re-derived calls from the 5' RACE reads in MiXCR, one entry per CDR3 protein. Among over 25,000 distinct CDR3 sequences listed, approximately 4.6% were seen once. This chain uses TRBV20-1 with TRBJ1-5, with TRBD1 identical over 8 bases. Sequencing used whole blood. The clonotype was recovered from an adult who was a healthcare worker with PCR-confirmed SARS-CoV-2 infection or an uninfected control (not recorded which). CDR3 loop: CSAGDRPNSNQPQHF. The DNA for the CDR3 is TGCAGTGCTGGGGACAGGCCTAATAGCAATCAGCCCCAGCATTTT.